This record concerns one T cell receptor (beta chain) sequence. The antigen it recognizes is unknown. No quality values exist for individual bases; no much larger clone is one base distant. As encoded in the germline V gene, CDR1 is ENHRY while CDR2 is SYGVKD. The CDR3 holds 16 amino acids from the cysteine to the phenylalanine. Only the CDR3 portion is preserved as DNA: 48 bases, with reading frame beginning at the first base. V trim: 6 bases; J trim: 9 bases; unmatched bases: 15. TCRB CDR3 regions were amplified from approximately 2 ug genomic DNA, or all available DNA if less, using the immunoSEQ assay. The multiplex PCR employed 60 forward primers targeting TCR V beta segments and 13 reverse primers targeting J beta segments. To estimate reads per starting template, synthetic control templates were spiked into each sample at limiting dilution. The Illumina HiSeq System generated 87 bp sequencing reads. Concerning the study's data processing: To remove PCR and sequencing errors, closely related sequences were merged with a nearest neighbor algorithm. TCR overlap was measured as the percentage of unique tumor TCR beta sequences that were also present in the peripheral blood of the same patient. This is the immuneACCESS table as TCRdb keeps it, with only in-frame sequences that have V and J called. A part of the clones is gone; compared with another copy, unresolved V genes explain less than half, and the rest is unexplained. V and J calls and clone size are given by that table; D and trimming were obtained from the DNA. The sample includes 65,000 to 80,000 clones, with roughly 84% observed a single time. Together, the top ten hold about 2.2% of the sample.

The sample is drawn from a study of glioma-infiltrating T cells after dendritic cell vaccination (dated by TCRdb to about 2016). Concerning the study at large: The cohort comprised 15 glioblastoma patients from Phase I and II dendritic cell vaccination trials, 9 newly diagnosed and 6 with recurrent disease. Autologous tumor lysate-pulsed dendritic cell vaccination was administered to the patients between the early 2000s and the early 2010s. To make the vaccine, monocyte-derived dendritic cells were cultured for under 9 days with IL-4 and GM-CSF and then pulsed overnight with autologous tumor lysate. Three intradermal dendritic cell vaccine injections were administered to patients at biweekly intervals in the arm below the axilla. In glioblastoma patients vaccinated with dendritic cells, deep sequencing of TCR beta CDR3 regions served to measure tumor-infiltrating lymphocyte content and to compare repertoires between tumor and blood. TCR sequencing metrics, including TIL content and tumor-blood repertoire overlap, were correlated with survival after dendritic cell vaccination.

The research as a whole found: After dendritic cell vaccination, a higher estimated pretreatment TIL content predicted longer time to progression and overall survival. No direct relationship between TCR clonality and survival was found, suggesting a diverse polyclonal response may matter. The three-group TCR overlap response model was described as speculative and requiring prospective validation. The cohort was small and heterogeneous, with few patients having full blood and tumor sets and even fewer initial-recurrent tumor pairs.

The time point label, read with the paper, signifies: after dendritic cell vaccination, including at tumor progression/relapse. Selection of patients required sufficient residual fresh-frozen tumor tissue and over two years of available survival data. Molecular status otherwise varied across the glioblastoma patients, but none of them carried an isocitrate dehydrogenase mutation. PBMC were collected before vaccination, two weeks after the third vaccination, and at tumor progression if progression occurred. The Qiagen DNeasy Blood extraction Kit was used for extraction of genomic DNA. The rearranged chain carries TRBV10-3 and TRBJ2-1; 9 central nucleotides agree with TRBD1. Sequencing was performed on blood, taken after dendritic cell vaccination. The source is a human donor with glioblastoma. The DNA sequence is given as TGTGCCATCAGCGCCTCGGGACAGGGCATTGGGGGTGAGCAGTTCTTC. It translates as CAISASGQGIGGEQFF.